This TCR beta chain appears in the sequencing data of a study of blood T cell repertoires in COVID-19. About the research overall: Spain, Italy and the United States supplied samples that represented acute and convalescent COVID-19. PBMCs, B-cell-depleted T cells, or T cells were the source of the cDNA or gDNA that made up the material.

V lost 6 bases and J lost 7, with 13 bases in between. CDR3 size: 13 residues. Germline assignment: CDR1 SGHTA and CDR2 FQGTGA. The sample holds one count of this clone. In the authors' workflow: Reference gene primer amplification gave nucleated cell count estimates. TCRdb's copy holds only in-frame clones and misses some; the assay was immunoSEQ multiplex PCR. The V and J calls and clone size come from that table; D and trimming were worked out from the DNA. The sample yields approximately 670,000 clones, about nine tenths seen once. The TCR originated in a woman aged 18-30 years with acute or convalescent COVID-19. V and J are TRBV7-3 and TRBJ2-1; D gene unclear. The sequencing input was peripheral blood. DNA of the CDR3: TGTGCCAGCAGATCCGGCGGAAGGAATGAGCAGTTCTTC. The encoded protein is CASRSGGRNEQFF.